The clone carrying this TCR beta chain appeared once. Its antigen is not known. Germline CDR1 is MGHRA and CDR2 is YSYEKL. The V and J ends lost 4 bases and 0 bases, in that order; junction bases with no gene match: 6. The CDR3 spans 18 residues. The assay was immunoSEQ multiplex PCR, and TCRdb's table has in-frame clones only and misses some. The table records around 610,000 clones, 95% to 96% of them present only once. The record originates from a study of shared clonotypes between healthy human individuals. Study-level results: The naive CD4 repertoires of a handful of donors were compared, and about 5% of clonotypes were shared.

Cells designated naive CD8 were CD45RO-negative and were positively selected for CCR7, with terminally differentiated effector memory CD45RA+ cells excluded. Donors were Caucasian adults residing in Nashville, Tennessee, USA. This TCR came from a woman aged 25 to 39 in good health. The gene calls are TRBV4-1 and TRBJ2-1, with TRBD2 matching over 13 bases. Sequencing used naive CD8+ T cells sorted from blood. CDR3 loop: CASSPPGLAGSSYNEQFF. The CDR3 nucleotides are TGCGCCAGCAGCCCACCGGGACTAGCGGGAAGCTCCTACAATGAGCAGTTCTTC.